Below are 10 T cell receptor beta chains sequenced from a single sample in a study of cytomegalovirus exposure and HLA in healthy donors. Primers: 60 Vbeta forward and 13 Jbeta reverse. Assay used: immunoSEQ multiplex PCR; TCRdb lists only in-frame clones, some missing. The table records more than 80,000 clones, around 80% of them present only once. The specimen sequenced was PBMCs. These receptor sequences come from a middle-aged man in good health and CMV-seronegative.

This clone came up once. An end of the junction differs from the germline gene, which may be a read error. The rearrangement links TRBV6-1 to TRBJ2-7; no firm D call. This CDR3 has 11 amino acids. Germline CDR1 and CDR2: MNHNS and SASEGT. DNA of the CDR3: TGTGCCAGCACAGAGGCCTACGAGCAGTGCTTC. Amino acid sequence: CASTEAYEQCF.

This chain joins TRBV13 and TRBJ2-6, with D unresolved. There are 18 residues in the CDR3. V lost 2 bases to trimming and J lost 4 bases, with 18 bases between them. Germline assignment: CDR1 PRHDT and CDR2 FYEKMQ (reference sequence). CDR3: CASSLFSPGLSGANVLTF. As DNA, the CDR3 is TGTGCCAGCAGCTTATTTTCCCCCGGGTTATCAGGGGCCAACGTCCTGACTTTC.

CDR3: CASSLSWGGNEQYF. CDR3 in DNA: TGTGCCAGCAGTTTGAGTTGGGGGGGGAACGAGCAGTACTTC. The chain couples TRBV27 to TRBJ2-7, with 7 bases matching TRBD2. There are 14 residues in the CDR3. CDR1 and CDR2 from the germline V gene are MNHEY and SMNVEV (reference sequence). The V and J ends lost 3 bases and 5 bases, in that order; junction bases with no gene match: 7.

The rearrangement uses TRBV11-2 and TRBJ1-2; D gene uncertain. The CDR3 totals 14 residues. V was cut by 1 base and J by 4 bases, with 10 bases left in between. The V gene's germline CDR1 is SGHAT and CDR2 FQNNGV. CDR3 amino acids: CASSLGQALYGYTF. CDR3 nucleotides: TGTGCCAGCAGCTTAGGCCAAGCCCTCTATGGCTACACCTTC.

The chain is built from TRBV5-6 and TRBJ1-1; TRBD1 might be the D (6 bases). V was clipped by 0 bases and J by 11 bases, with 14 bases between them. Per germline, CDR1 SGHDT and CDR2 YYEEEE. The length of the CDR3 is 13 residues. In DNA, the CDR3 is TGTGCCAGCAGCTTGGCACAGGGTCGGATGGCTTTCTTT. It encodes CASSLAQGRMAFF.

CDR3: CSVEIATGEQYF. The CDR3 region has the DNA TGCAGCGTTGAAATAGCGACAGGCGAGCAGTACTTC. This sequence joins TRBV29-1 and TRBJ2-7; D may be TRBD1 (6 bases). Per germline, CDR1 SQVTM and CDR2 ANQGSEA. V gave up 2 bases and J gave up 6 bases, with 11 bases separating them. The CDR3 is 12 amino acids.

The rearrangement links TRBV18 to TRBJ1-1; 7 bases map to TRBD1. Looked up from germline, CDR1 is KGHSH and CDR2 is LQKENI. The V and J ends lost 2 bases and 3 bases, in that order; junction bases with no gene match: 3. CDR3 length equals 14 residues. CDR3 amino acids: CASSPSGTDTEAFF. Written as DNA, the CDR3 is TGTGCCAGCTCACCATCCGGGACAGACACTGAAGCTTTCTTT.

V is TRBV5-4 and J is TRBJ1-1; the match to TRBD1 covers 8 bases. V lost 0 bases and J lost 7; bases outside the gene matches: 14. This CDR3 region has 17 residues. Germline V CDR1 and CDR2: SGHNT, YYREEE (reference sequence). In DNA form, the CDR3 reads TGTGCCAGCAGCTTGGCGGGGGCAGGGGGCATGTCCGGTGAAGCTTTCTTT. Translating gives CASSLAGAGGMSGEAFF.

This clone was recorded a few times. The rearrangement uses TRBV2 and TRBJ1-4; D unclear. Germline CDR1 SNHLY, CDR2 FYNNEI. Deletions cut 6 bases from V and 2 bases from J, with 13 bases between. The CDR3 length is 15 residues. DNA of the CDR3: TGTGCCAGCAGCTTTCTAGGTGGTACTAATGAAAAACTGTTTTTT. Protein sequence: CASSFLGGTNEKLFF.

J is TRBJ1-2 and V is TRBV27, with TRBD1 matching 8 bases. Germline V gives CDR1 MNHEY, CDR2 SMNVEV (reference sequence). This CDR3 contains 16 residues. V lost 6 bases and J lost 4; bases outside the gene matches: 13. This CDR3 is CASRTQPGTGSYGYTF. The CDR3 DNA reads as TGTGCCAGCAGAACCCAACCCGGGACAGGTAGCTATGGCTACACCTTC.